The T cell receptor beta chain under discussion was sequenced for a study of shared clonotypes between healthy human individuals. The CDR3 is 16 residues long. J was trimmed by 1 base and V by 3 bases; bases with no gene match: 5. From germline, CDR1 is MGHRA and CDR2 YSYEKL. Naive-designated CD8 cells lacked CD45RO, were positively enriched for CCR7, and omitted terminally differentiated effector memory CD45RA+ cells. The donor cohort consisted entirely of Caucasian adults residing in Nashville, Tennessee. Regarding this clone: Its antigen is currently unknown.

Study-wide points: Non-shared clonotypes displayed generation probabilities falling below those of clonotypes present in all four donors.

Each cell subset's genomic DNA was divided evenly among several immunoSEQ plates. An approximately 210 ng quantity of DNA, 25,000 to 30,000 T cell genomes, went into the sorted-subset replicate PCRs. Sequenced by immunoSEQ multiplex PCR; TCRdb stores in-frame clones only, minus some. This table has around 700,000 clones, approximately 90% appearing once. This receptor was identified in a man younger than 45 in good health. Sequencing input: naive CD8+ T cells sorted from blood. This chain links TRBV4-1 with TRBJ2-5, with 10 positions matching TRBD1. The CDR3 loop reads CASSHRRTGGQETQYF. The CDR3 coding sequence is TGCGCCAGCAGCCACCGTAGGACAGGGGGCCAAGAGACCCAGTACTTC.